This entry features one T cell receptor beta chain sequence. Many counts were recorded for this clonotype. No antigen is known for it. Nothing much larger sits one base from this clone, and base qualities are not available. Measured from the cysteine to the phenylalanine, the CDR3 is 15 residues long. The CDR3 DNA has 45 bases and is translated from base 1. The junction shows trimming of 5 bases on V and 5 bases on J, and the gene matches do not reach 6 bases of it. The germline V gene encodes CDR1 SNHLY and CDR2 FYNNEI. These data are taken from a study of regulatory T cells in long-lasting Graves disease (dated by TCRdb to 2020 to 2022). Background for the entire study: Newly diagnosed Graves' disease patients had taken antithyroid drugs for less than 3 months. TCR sequencing covered approximately 13 persistent and around 20 newly diagnosed Graves' disease patients, some 33 samples in total. The study was conducted in China and was registered as a clinical trial. Peripheral blood TCR sequencing and RNA sequencing compared persistent Graves' disease patients with newly diagnosed Graves' disease patients. Findings and caveats that apply to the study as a whole: Only the TCR beta chain was sequenced and analyzed. The authors acknowledged the small sample size as a limitation that may reduce accuracy. Compared with newly diagnosed patients, persistent Graves' disease patients had lower TCR Shannon entropy and fewer highly expanded clones, which suggests clonal expansion. Only peripheral blood was studied, because thyroid tissue, the primary lesion, was inaccessible. Persistent disease showed preferential use of TRBV28, TRBJ1-2 and TRBJ2-5, whereas newly diagnosed disease favored TRBV20-1 and TRBJ2-1. More public clonotypes were shared among persistent patients (2,741) than among newly diagnosed patients (more than 950).

The time point label of this sample denotes: newly diagnosed GD, antithyroid drugs for less than 3 months. For both TCR sequencing and RNA sequencing, RNA was extracted from PBMCs in TRIzol. The diagnosis of Graves' disease was made according to American Thyroid Association guidelines. Patients were recruited from an endocrinology department in Xi'an, China. From each patient, about 8.9 milliliters of peripheral blood was collected into an EDTA anticoagulant tube. Ficoll Paque Plus density gradient separation was used to isolate PBMCs, and no additional T cell sorting was done. An Agilent 2100 Bioanalyzer and agarose gel were used to assess RNA quality, and a NanoDrop 2000 was used to measure RNA concentration. Libraries were constructed by multiplex PCR. The sequencing machine was an Illumina HiSeq 4000. iRepertoire HTBI primers and Arm-PCR amplification of CDR3 regions were used to construct TCR beta libraries. PCR products were gel purified before sequencing. The paper's processing steps were these. Across samples, 60 to 75 TRBV and 15 or so TRBJ segments were identified and used for gene usage analysis of CDR3 amino acid clonotypes. COPE and FqMerger were used to merge the filtered high-quality paired reads into contigs. Contigs were aligned with BLAST to IMGT TRBV, TRBD and TRBJ reference genes, and CDR3 was defined per IMGT. Highly expanded clones were defined as clonotypes with a frequency above 0.1%. Shannon entropy was used to measure repertoire diversity, and the Gini coefficient was used to measure V-J evenness. A clonotype found in more than one individual was treated as public. TCRdb applied fastp at Q25 and MiXCR to the public reads, then kept only in-frame beta chains. Every entry covers one CDR3 protein and lists the most common genes and DNA from its rows. The V and J calls, along with clone size, are taken from TCRdb and not from the paper's own processing. The sample profile shows a few hundred thousand distinct CDR3 sequences; 18% of them were found once. 14% of the sample is held by the ten biggest clonotypes.

This sample was shared with a second study, whose subject was T cells in Graves' hyperthyroidism and ophthalmopathy. The second study's paper adds: A patient counted as having stable Graves' hyperthyroidism if no progression to ophthalmopathy occurred over 18 months of follow-up. Hyperthyroidism patients were newly diagnosed, had a disease duration of under 2 months, and were aged 18 to 65 years. The study excluded patients with uncontrolled infections, other autoimmune diseases, pregnancy or lactation. Diagnoses were established on the basis of clinical symptoms, serum thyroxine and TRAb, thyroid ultrasound, and orbital computed tomography. A first-round RT-PCR of the TCR CDR3 used the HTBI primer set with the Qiagen OneStep RT-PCR kit. Most expanded thyroid clonotypes (frequency above 0.001) were also detected in blood, a finding suggesting that blood repertoires may reflect thyroid immune responses. In cross-validation, a model built on a 13 V-J signature told ophthalmopathy apart from stable hyperthyroidism with over 85% sensitivity and roughly 82% specificity, and in testing the same model reached 80%/75%. In validation, progression to ophthalmopathy was predicted by the model with approximately 67% sensitivity and approximately 78% specificity, a median of about 6.4 months before onset. To identify distinguishing TCR V-J signatures, a discovery cohort of around 100 patients was used, comprising roughly 45 with Graves' ophthalmopathy and 57 with stable Graves' hyperthyroidism. Prospective prediction of ophthalmopathy was tested in an independent validation cohort of about 19 hyperthyroidism patients and around 16 patients who later progressed to ophthalmopathy. The roughly 91 discovery patients were randomly divided into training and test sets at a 7:3 ratio. Thyroid tissue and blood T-cell repertoires from six Graves' hyperthyroidism patients were also compared in the study. After blood sampling, hyperthyroidism patients were treated with methimazole at a starting dose of 30 mg daily, and ophthalmopathy patients were treated with high-dose intravenous methylprednisolone. Libraries were constructed in a second round of multiplex PCR, after which size selection and purification were performed. Sequencing of the libraries was done on an Illumina HiSeq2000 using paired-end 100 bp reads. SOAPnuke was used to process the raw data, throwing out any read that contained adapters or uncalled bases, had a mean Phred below 15, or lacked an exact constant-primer or identifier match. High-quality paired reads were merged using COPE v1.2.5, and each unique nucleotide sequence was defined as a clonotype. MiTCR v1.1 was used to align clonotypes to the IMGT TRBV, TRBD and TRBJ reference segments. The analysis included only V-J combinations with a frequency above 0.0001, which together covered approximately 99% of the repertoires. The TCS score was defined as the ratio of F50 (clonal expansion) to E x V (chaos), calculated using BLOSUM62-based TCRdist between CDR3 peptides within each V-J. Welch's t-statistics and random forest reduced just over 500 V-J features to about 13, which were used in a naive Bayes classifier (R e1071). No statistical method was used to set the sample size in advance, and investigators knew the group allocation. The paper describes TCR Vbeta CDR3 sequencing of 135 peripheral blood samples, made up of roughly 45 ophthalmopathy patients, roughly 80 hyperthyroidism patients and roughly 17 progressor patients.

This sample comprised peripheral blood mononuclear cells (PBMCs), obtained at new diagnosis, from a patient treated with antithyroid drugs. This clonotype was obtained from a woman in her 30s with Graves disease. Donor details come from another sample of the same person, matched by shared clones. The V and J segments used are TRBV2 and TRBJ1-6, with 7 bases matching TRBD1. The CDR3 region reads CASSSEGANNSPLHF. The DNA sequence reads TGTGCCAGCAGTTCTGAGGGGGCCAATAATTCACCCCTCCACTTT.